The clone carrying this TCR beta chain has just one count. The antigen remains unidentified. PCR involved 60 Vbeta and 13 Jbeta primers. Libraries were prepared by immunoSEQ multiplex PCR; TCRdb keeps only in-frame clonotypes and omits some of them. The repertoire holds about 190,000 clones, with 80% to 85% as singletons. Germline values: CDR1 SNHLY, CDR2 FYNNEI. CDR3 size: 15 residues. Trimming took off 6 bases at V and 1 base at J, with 13 bases between the two ends. This sample was taken from a study of cytomegalovirus exposure and HLA in healthy donors. Study findings and constraints: Looking again later, the authors saw that most CMV-associated TCR beta chains seemed HLA-restricted. Researchers reported in a later analysis that a missense DCLRE1C variant was tied to TCR beta V- and J-gene trimming.

The clonotype comes from a woman between 18 and 30 years old in good health and CMV-seronegative. V is TRBV2 and J is TRBJ1-5, with D hard to call. Sequenced input: PBMCs. The CDR3 DNA is TGTGCCAGCAGGCCTCCCGGGGTCAGCAATCAGCCCCAGCATTTT. Encoded protein: CASRPPGVSNQPQHF.